The 21 T cell receptor beta chains below come from one sample, sequenced in a study of cytomegalovirus exposure and HLA in healthy donors. It was with 60 Vbeta and 13 Jbeta primers that the PCR ran. Only in-frame clones appear in the TCRdb table, and some are missing; sequencing was by immunoSEQ multiplex PCR. The sample shows 150,000 or so clones, roughly 80% of them seen only once. The sequencing input was PBMCs. The receptors originated from a female donor in good health and CMV-seronegative.

The V and J genes are TRBV4-3 and TRBJ2-3; possibly TRBD1 for D (6 bases). The germline gives CDR1 LGHNA, CDR2 YSLEER. The CDR3 has 17 residues. Deletions cut 6 bases from V and 0 bases from J, with 19 bases between. CDR3 coding DNA: TGCGCCAGCAGTCATTCCATTTCAGGGGCTAGCACAGATACGCAGTATTTT. It specifies CASSHSISGASTDTQYF.

The chain combines TRBV2 with TRBJ2-7; D is unclear. V was shortened by 7 bases and J by 4 bases, with 8 bases between the two germline ends. The CDR3 is 11 amino acids. Germline CDR1 SNHLY, CDR2 FYNNEI. CDR3 coding DNA: TGTGCCAGCAACGCTAGATACGAGCAGTACTTC. This translates into CASNARYEQYF.

The chain uses TRBV6-5 and TRBJ2-1; 9 bases match TRBD1. The CDR3 is 15 residues long. CDR1 and CDR2 from the germline V gene are MNHEY and SVGAGI. Trimming removed 6 bases from V and 9 bases from J; junction bases left unmatched: 12. For the CDR3, the DNA is TGTGCCAGCAGGGACCCGGGACAGGGAATGGTTGAGCAGTTCTTC. Translated: CASRDPGQGMVEQFF.

This chain links TRBV29-1 with TRBJ1-2; 7 bases line up with TRBD1. The CDR3 loop spans 18 amino acids. After removal of 0 bases from V and 2 bases from J, the junction contained 15 bases not matched to a gene. Germline V CDR1 and CDR2: SQVTM, ANQGSEA. For the CDR3, the DNA is TGCAGCGTTGAAGATAGGGGCTCCCCGGGACAGATAAACTATGGCTACACCTTC. It codes for CSVEDRGSPGQINYGYTF.

J is TRBJ1-1 and V is TRBV4-3, with TRBD1 as a possible D gene (6 bases). The germline V and J ends were trimmed by 0 bases and 4 bases, with 15 bases remaining between them. Germline CDR1 and CDR2: LGHNA and YSLEER. The CDR3 has 16 residues. This CDR3 reads CASSQEWDPRGTEAFF. The CDR3 DNA sequence: TGCGCCAGCAGCCAAGAATGGGATCCCAGGGGCACTGAAGCTTTCTTT.

The V call is TRBV5-8, the J call TRBJ1-1, with D perhaps TRBD1 (6 bases). Germline CDR1 reads SGHTS; CDR2 reads YDEGEE. CDR3 length: 14 amino acids. The V end was cut by 2 bases, the J end by 0 bases, with 8 bases between. CDR3 sequence reads: CASSFDRLNTEAFF. The CDR3 DNA is TGTGCCAGCAGCTTCGACAGGCTGAACACTGAAGCTTTCTTT.

The J gene is TRBJ1-4, the V gene TRBV6-6; D is perhaps TRBD1 (6 bases). Germline CDR1 and CDR2: MNHNY and SVGAGI (reference sequence). V dropped 8 bases and J dropped 8 bases, with 15 bases sitting between them. The CDR3 length is 13 residues. CDR3 in DNA: TGTGCCAGCCAGGGGTCCCCCGGGGAAAAACTGTTTTTT. Its protein is CASQGSPGEKLFF.

V usage is TRBV11-2 and J usage is TRBJ2-2, with 7 bases fitting TRBD2. Germline V gene lookup returns CDR1 SGHAT and CDR2 FQNNGV. The trim removed 1 base at V and 4 bases at J, leaving 3 bases unmatched. The CDR3 has 15 residues. The CDR3: CASSLAWGGTGELFF. The DNA of the CDR3 is TGTGCCAGCAGCTTAGCCTGGGGGGGCACCGGGGAGCTGTTTTTT.

The chain links TRBV5-8 to TRBJ2-7; the match to TRBD1 covers 7 bases. V lost 4 bases and J lost 1; bases outside the gene matches: 5. Germline CDR1 reads SGHTS; CDR2 reads YDEGEE. The CDR3 length is 14 residues. DNA for the CDR3: TGTGCCAGCAGCCCTCGACAGGGTTCCTACGAGCAGTACTTC. Its protein is CASSPRQGSYEQYF.

This chain joins TRBV18 and TRBJ2-3, with TRBD2 identical over 7 bases. The CDR3 has 15 residues. CDR1 and CDR2 (germline): KGHSH, LQKENI. The trim removed 3 bases at V and 2 bases at J, leaving 5 bases unmatched. The CDR3 is CASSPWGGTTDTQYF. The CDR3, as DNA: TGTGCCAGCTCACCCTGGGGAGGGACCACAGATACGCAGTATTTT.

V usage is TRBV30 and J usage is TRBJ2-2; 8 bases are a match to TRBD2. The CDR3 consists of 15 residues. Germline assignment: CDR1 GTSNPN and CDR2 SVGIG (reference sequence). Germline trimming cut 0 bases from V and 6 bases from J; bases unmatched to any gene: 6. CDR3 sequence reads: CAWSVQGTRAGELFF. The CDR3, as DNA: TGTGCCTGGAGTGTACAAGGGACTAGGGCCGGGGAGCTGTTTTTT.

This clone was recorded once. This chain connects TRBV30 to TRBJ2-7, with D hard to call. CDR1 is GTSNPN, CDR2 SVGIG, per germline (reference sequence). V dropped 1 base and J dropped 0 bases, with 7 bases sitting between them. The CDR3 extends over 13 amino acids. The CDR3 here is CAWSAVPSYEQYF. The CDR3 DNA is TGTGCCTGGAGTGCTGTTCCCTCCTACGAGCAGTACTTC.

The chain employs TRBV10-1 and TRBJ2-3; 7 nucleotides agree with TRBD2. CDR1 WNHNN and CDR2 SYGVQD come from the germline V gene (reference sequence). This CDR3 is built from 16 residues. V gave up 3 bases and J gave up 5 bases; unmatched junction bases: 11. In DNA form, the CDR3 reads TGCGCCAGCAGTGAAGGTCACGGGGGGAGCGTAGATACGCAGTATTTT. It codes for CASSEGHGGSVDTQYF.

The rearrangement links TRBV19 to TRBJ2-7; D possibly corresponds to TRBD2 (7 bases). The V gene's germline CDR1 is LNHDA and CDR2 SQIVND (reference sequence). V shed 6 bases and J shed 0 bases, with 12 bases lying between them. The CDR3 totals 14 residues. The CDR3 nucleotides read TGTGCCAGTAGCGGGGGGCGAGGCTCCTACGAGCAGTACTTC. It yields the protein CASSGGRGSYEQYF. The full variable domain, completed using reference TRBV19 and TRBJ2-7, is DGGITQSPKYLFRKEGQNVTLSCEQNLNHDAMYWYRQDPGQGLRLIYYSQIVNDFQKGDIAEGYSVSREKKESFPLTVTSAQKNPTAFYLCASSGGRGSYEQYFGPGTRLTVT.

V usage is TRBV5-4 and J usage is TRBJ2-2; maybe TRBD2 (6 bases). CDR1 is SGHNT, CDR2 YYREEE, per germline (reference sequence). The ends were cut back, 0 bases at V and 7 bases at J, with 13 bases in the middle. There are 15 residues in the CDR3. The CDR3 protein is CASSLGGIGVGELFF. The CDR3 DNA is TGTGCCAGCAGCTTGGGCGGGATAGGAGTCGGGGAGCTGTTTTTT.

The rearrangement joins TRBV6-1 to TRBJ1-1; D is perhaps TRBD1 (5 bases). CDR1 is MNHNS and CDR2 is SASEGT in the germline V gene. V was pared by 3 bases and J by 0 bases, with 20 bases between. The CDR3 sequence is 18 residues long. This chain's CDR3 is CASSDGRVTAGMNTEAFF. CDR3 DNA sequence: TGTGCCAGCAGTGACGGCAGGGTGACTGCAGGGATGAACACTGAAGCTTTCTTT.

The rearrangement links TRBV2 to TRBJ2-5; TRBD1 aligns across 9 bases. Judging by the DNA end, TRBJ2-7 fits better; the J call may be wrong. The CDR3 contains 15 residues. In germline, CDR1 is SNHLY, CDR2 FYNNEI. CDR3 protein: CASSEGTGLTYEQYF. The CDR3 coding sequence is TGTGCCAGCAGTGAGGGGACAGGGCTCACCTACGAGCAGTACTTC.

This clone was observed a few times. The genes are TRBV6-6 and TRBJ2-5; 14 positions match TRBD2. CDR1 MNHNY and CDR2 SVGAGI come from the germline V gene (reference sequence). Trimming took 4 bases from V and 1 from J; bases not matched to a gene: 2. The CDR3 totals 16 residues. Here the CDR3 DNA reads TGTGCCAGCAGTTCTGGACTAGCGGGAGGCCAAGAGACCCAGTACTTC. Translation gives CASSSGLAGGQETQYF.

A single count supports this clone. The CDR3 DNA is TGTGCCAGCAGCCCTACCCCCAGCGGGAGAGGCGAGCAGTACTTC. Translated: CASSPTPSGRGEQYF. This chain connects TRBV7-2 to TRBJ2-7; 8 nucleotides align to TRBD2. The CDR3 spans 15 residues. V gave up 5 bases and J gave up 6 bases; unmatched junction bases: 12. Germline V gene sequence: CDR1 SGHTA, CDR2 FQGNSA.

The rearrangement links TRBV28 to TRBJ2-3; 7 positions agree with TRBD1. CDR1 is MDHEN and CDR2 is SYDVKM in the germline V gene. The trim removed 4 bases at V and 4 bases at J, leaving 2 bases unmatched. CDR3 length: 13 residues. In DNA form, the CDR3 reads TGTGCCAGCAGTTACACAGGGGCAGATACGCAGTATTTT. As protein: CASSYTGADTQYF.

The chain is built from TRBV5-1 and TRBJ1-1; D unclear. The V end lost 0 bases, the J end lost 2 bases, and 5 bases lay between the germline ends. CDR1 and CDR2 (germline): SGHRS, YFSETQ. The CDR3 sequence is 13 residues long. The CDR3 spells CASSLALNTEAFF. The CDR3 DNA is TGCGCCAGCAGCTTGGCCCTTAACACTGAAGCTTTCTTT.